The 15 T cell receptor beta chains given below trace back to one sample, sequenced in a study of T cells in Graves' hyperthyroidism and ophthalmopathy. Amplified regions were TCR beta CDR3 sequences from RNA transcripts. Researchers ran a first-round RT-PCR on the TCR CDR3 using the HTBI primer set. Using its own MiXCR run on the multiplex PCR reads, TCRdb lists one record per CDR3 protein. The table shows about 200,000 distinct CDR3 sequences, with around 16% occurring only once. Material for sequencing was blood. These receptors were taken from a woman in her forties or fifties with Graves' hyperthyroidism.

This clonotype has more than one count but fewer than ten. V and J are TRBV9 and TRBJ1-3; 7 bases line up with TRBD1. With 4 bases clipped from V and 0 bases from J, the junction kept 10 bases outside the gene matches. In germline, CDR1 is SGDLS, CDR2 YYNGEE. The CDR3 is 17 residues long. CDR3 nucleotides: TGTGCCAGCAGCCTCCGGGACAGCTTTGGCTCTGGAAACACCATATATTTT. Protein sequence: CASSLRDSFGSGNTIYF.

Concerning this clonotype: A read error may explain this, as a much larger clone is one base away. The CDR3: CASSQAVGDSQPQHF. DNA for the CDR3: TGTGCCAGCAGCCAAGCCGTTGGTGACAGTCAGCCCCAGCATTTT. The chain uses TRBV4-1 and TRBJ1-5; tentative D call: TRBD1 (5 bases). Germline V gene data show CDR1 as MGHRA and CDR2 as YSYEKL. The CDR3 has 15 amino acids.

This clonotype was counted ten times or more. The chain has TRBV25-1 and TRBJ2-7; TRBD1 matches at 9 bases. V was pared by 4 bases and J by 0 bases, with 1 base of the junction left unmatched. The CDR3 length is 14 residues. Per the germline V gene, CDR1 is MGHDK and CDR2 is SYGVNS. Written as DNA, the CDR3 is TGTGCCAGCAGTGGGACAGGGGTCTCCTACGAGCAGTACTTC. It translates to CASSGTGVSYEQYF.

This clonotype was seen ten or more times. This rearrangement joins TRBV27 to TRBJ2-1; D is unclear. Germline V gene data show CDR1 as MNHEY and CDR2 as SMNVEV (reference sequence). The CDR3 length is 12 residues. Deletions cut 6 bases from V and 7 bases from J, with 10 bases between. The CDR3 is CASSLVGNEQFF. Here the CDR3 DNA reads TGTGCCAGCAGCTTAGTCGGGAATGAGCAGTTCTTC.

As concerns this clonotype: The conserved phenylalanine or tryptophan normally closing the CDR3 is absent here, so this likely arose from a read error. The chain recombines TRBV5-4 with TRBJ2-5, with 8 positions matching TRBD2. This CDR3 has 17 residues. V lost 4 bases, J lost 5 bases, and 16 bases stayed unmatched. The germline gives CDR1 SGHNT, CDR2 YYREEE (reference sequence). CDR3 sequence: CASSPRLAGGLGETQYL. DNA for the CDR3: TGTGCCAGCAGCCCGAGACTGGCGGGAGGCCTGGGGGAGACCCAGTACCTC.

V is TRBV19 and J is TRBJ2-1; TRBD2 aligns across 12 bases. V trimming: 4 bases; J trimming: 4 bases; junction bases outside the gene matches: 5. CDR1 and CDR2 (germline): LNHDA, SQIVND (reference sequence). This CDR3 has 16 amino acids. As DNA, the CDR3 is TGTGCCAGTAGTACTTGGACTAGCGGGGATTACAATGAGCAGTTCTTC. It encodes CASSTWTSGDYNEQFF.

This clonotype was counted at least ten times. The chain uses TRBV6-1 and TRBJ1-5, with TRBD1 as a possible D gene (5 bases). The germline V and J ends were trimmed by 5 bases and 2 bases, with 22 bases remaining between them. CDR1 and CDR2 from the germline V gene are MNHNS and SASEGT. This CDR3 region has 18 residues. For the CDR3, the DNA is TGTGCCAGCAGTCGGCGGACTCAGGGTCATGGCGGCAATCAGCCCCAGCATTTT. It encodes CASSRRTQGHGGNQPQHF.

Comments on this clonotype: A much larger clone lies a single base off, so this may be a read error. In DNA form, the CDR3 reads TGCAGTGCTAGTCTGGGAGGGACTGAAGCTTTCTTT. Its translation is CSASLGGTEAFF. The chain joins TRBV20-1 to TRBJ1-1; no definite D call. The CDR3 length is 12 residues. The V gene's germline CDR1 is DFQATT and CDR2 SNEGSKA (reference sequence). V lost 3 bases and J 5 bases, leaving 10 bases between the germline ends.

This clonotype was counted many times. The chain uses TRBV6-1 and TRBJ1-1, with D possibly TRBD1 on 6 matching bases. The V end lost 3 bases, the J end lost 1 base, and 6 bases lay between the germline ends. Germline V gives CDR1 MNHNS, CDR2 SASEGT. This CDR3 has 13 amino acids. The CDR3 region is CASSDRGNTEAFF. CDR3 bases: TGTGCCAGCAGTGACAGGGGGAACACTGAAGCTTTCTTT.

The table lists this clonotype with a few counts. The rearrangement joins TRBV7-9 to TRBJ2-5; 9 nucleotides agree with TRBD2. Per germline, CDR1 SEHNR and CDR2 FQNEAQ (reference sequence). Losses at the gene ends were 2 bases for V and 7 bases for J; bases not matched to a gene: 11. This CDR3 is built from 16 residues. The CDR3 here is CASSLNSAGGSATQYF. DNA for the CDR3: TGTGCCAGCAGCTTAAATTCCGCGGGAGGGTCGGCGACCCAGTACTTC.

A few counts support this clonotype. This rearrangement joins TRBV7-9 to TRBJ2-6; TRBD1 matches at 8 bases. Looked up from germline, CDR1 is SEHNR and CDR2 is FQNEAQ (reference sequence). V gave up 1 base and J gave up 0 bases; unmatched junction bases: 5. The CDR3 contains 18 residues. CDR3 residues: CASSLGQGTSSGANVLTF. The CDR3 region has the DNA TGTGCCAGCAGCTTAGGACAGGGGACCTCCTCTGGGGCCAACGTCCTGACTTTC.

The sample holds many counts of this clonotype. V usage is TRBV29-1 and J usage is TRBJ1-5; D unclear. This CDR3 spans 12 amino acids. The V and J ends lost 4 bases and 1 base respectively, with 5 bases between them. Germline assignment: CDR1 SQVTM and CDR2 ANQGSEA. Here the CDR3 DNA reads TGCAGCGTTGGACTCAGCAATCAGCCCCAGCATTTT. Its protein is CSVGLSNQPQHF.

The chain links TRBV7-9 to TRBJ2-5; D gene uncertain. The germline V gene has CDR1 SEHNR and CDR2 FQNEAQ (reference sequence). The CDR3 extends over 12 amino acids. The ends were cut back, 5 bases at V and 4 bases at J, with 8 bases in the middle. CDR3 protein: CASSHQGETQYF. CDR3 nucleotide sequence: TGTGCCAGCAGCCATCAAGGAGAGACCCAGTACTTC.

This clonotype was picked up a small number of times. This chain links TRBV7-2 with TRBJ2-1; possibly TRBD2 for D (6 bases). V lost 4 bases to trimming and J lost 8 bases, with 12 bases between them. This CDR3 has 13 amino acids. CDR1 is SGHTA, CDR2 FQGNSA, per germline. The CDR3 DNA reads as TGTGCCAGCAGCTACCGGACGGGAGATGAGCAGTTCTTC. Translating it yields CASSYRTGDEQFF.

The chain links TRBV3-1 to TRBJ1-5; a weak D match, TRBD1 (6 bases). CDR3 length equals 16 residues. V was shortened by 0 bases and J by 0 bases, with 9 bases between the two germline ends. Germline V CDR1 and CDR2: LGHDT, YNNKEL (reference sequence). CDR3 protein: CASSQDGGRSNQPQHF. Written as DNA, the CDR3 is TGTGCCAGCAGCCAAGATGGGGGGCGTAGCAATCAGCCCCAGCATTTT.